The sample holds many counts of the clone carrying this T cell receptor beta chain. Sample time point: newly diagnosed GD, antithyroid drugs for less than 3 months. RNA extracted from PBMCs served as the sequencing template. This specimen comes from a study of regulatory T cells in long-lasting Graves disease. For the study at large: Graves' patients diagnosed newly had used antithyroid drugs under 3 months.

Germline V gene lookup returns CDR1 KGHSH and CDR2 LQKENI. V dropped 3 bases and J dropped 11; count of bases not matched to a gene: 17. The CDR3 length is 16 residues. In building TCR beta libraries, iRepertoire HTBI primers were used together with Arm-PCR of CDR3 regions. MiXCR, run by TCRdb on the multiplex PCR reads, gives a single entry per CDR3 protein. The data hold about 350,000 distinct CDR3 sequences, with over 15% observed a single time. These records were also assigned to another study, of T cells in Graves' hyperthyroidism and ophthalmopathy. That report notes: The HTBI primer set served for first-round RT-PCR of the TCR CDR3.

The source material was peripheral blood mononuclear cells (PBMCs), sampled at new diagnosis, from a patient treated with antithyroid drugs. This sequence was found in a man aged 35 to 55 with Graves disease. The chain links TRBV18 to TRBJ2-5; 8 bases fit TRBD2. CDR3 region: CASSPRRRGDLGEQYF. The DNA for the CDR3 is TGTGCCAGCTCACCTCGACGGCGGGGGGACCTAGGGGAGCAGTACTTC.